This T cell receptor beta chain was identified in a study of technical replicates of blood from a few donors (dated by TCRdb to about 2017). To prepare the library, the immunoSEQ multiplex PCR assay was applied. In its TCRdb copy, this immuneACCESS table keeps in-frame sequences only and misses some clones. Where compared with another copy, unresolved V genes explain less than half of these, and the others have no known cause. Counted in this sample were tens of thousands of clones; just under 95% of them appeared once. Over 0.35% of the sample goes to the ten largest clones. About this clone itself: Its specific antigen is unknown. Base qualities were left out, and no much larger clone turns up one base away.

The source is a human donor in good health. Sequencing was carried out using T cells isolated from PBMCs.

The nucleotide sequence is TGTGCCAGCAGCTCCCTAGCGGGAGGGCTGTATACGCAGTATTTT. The translation is CASSSLAGGLYTQYF. Rearrangement joined TRBV7-3 to TRBJ2-3; TRBD2 fits 12 bases in the junction. Reading from cysteine to phenylalanine, the CDR3 counts 15 amino acids. Just the 45-base CDR3 DNA is kept, in frame starting at base 1. Ends trimmed: V by 4 bases, J by 7 bases; bases unmatched to a gene: 6. The CDR1 and CDR2 encoded by the germline V gene are SGHTA and FQGTGA.